The 9 T cell receptor beta chains below were found in one sample sequenced in a study of shared clonotypes between healthy human individuals. CD8 cells regarded as naive lacked CD45RO, were positively chosen for CCR7, and omitted terminally differentiated effector memory CD45RA+ cells. Only in-frame clones appear in the TCRdb table, and some are missing; sequencing was by immunoSEQ multiplex PCR. The sample holds over 2,000,000 clones, around 93% seen once. What was sequenced was naive CD8+ T cells from PBMCs. Receptor source: a man younger than 35 in good health. Some clones in this sample may be carry-over from other donors' samples.

The chain couples TRBV4-3 to TRBJ2-7, with 10 bases matching TRBD2. Germline CDR1 is LGHNA and CDR2 is YSLEER. Germline trimming cut 0 bases from V and 2 bases from J; bases unmatched to any gene: 10. This CDR3 contains 18 residues. CDR3 residues: CASSQETWGLAGAYEQYF. Here the CDR3 DNA reads TGCGCCAGCAGCCAAGAGACTTGGGGGCTAGCGGGAGCCTACGAGCAGTACTTC.

This clone was picked up a small number of times. The chain couples TRBV2 to TRBJ1-1; D is perhaps TRBD1 (6 bases). V was cut by 11 bases and J by 4 bases, with 14 bases left in between. The CDR3 loop spans 12 amino acids. From germline, CDR1 is SNHLY and CDR2 FYNNEI. CDR3 nucleotide sequence: TGTGCCTATAGAACAGGGACCACTGAAGCTTTCTTT. This encodes CAYRTGTTEAFF.

This clone was counted once. The gene calls are TRBV7-9 and TRBJ2-7; maybe TRBD2 (5 bases). The CDR3 contains 14 residues. V lost 2 bases and J lost 2, with 10 bases in between. The germline CDR1 and CDR2 sequences are SEHNR and FQNEAQ (reference sequence). The CDR3 protein is CASSLIARPYEQYF. Here the CDR3 DNA reads TGTGCCAGCAGCTTAATAGCGAGGCCCTACGAGCAGTACTTC. The whole variable domain, remainder taken from reference TRBV7-9 and TRBJ2-7, is DTGVSQNPRHKITKRGQNVTFRCDPISEHNRLYWYRQTLGQGPEFLTYFQNEAQLEKSRLLSDRFSAERPKGSFSTLEIQRTEQGDSAMYLCASSLIARPYEQYFGPGTRLTVT.

The J gene is TRBJ2-2, the V gene TRBV25-1; 7 bases line up with TRBD1. V gave up 5 bases and J gave up 6 bases; unmatched junction bases: 6. Germline V gene sequence: CDR1 MGHDK, CDR2 SYGVNS. The CDR3 is made up of 14 amino acids. CDR3 nucleotide sequence: TGTGCCAGCAGTAACAGGGGTATTGCCGGGGAGCTGTTTTTT. Translating it yields CASSNRGIAGELFF.

The chain employs TRBV7-8 and TRBJ2-1; D is unclear. Germline loops: CDR1 SGHVS, CDR2 FQNEAQ. CDR3 size: 15 residues. V lost 5 bases, J lost 7 bases, and 18 bases lay in between. CDR3 in DNA: TGTGCCAGCAGCCCGCCGCATCCTTCTCGTAATGAGCAGTTCTTC. Translated, it gives CASSPPHPSRNEQFF.

The chain links TRBV11-2 to TRBJ2-7; 14 bases map to TRBD2. Germline V gene data show CDR1 as SGHAT and CDR2 as FQNNGV. The CDR3 is 16 amino acids. Trimming took 8 bases from V and 2 from J; bases not matched to a gene: 8. In DNA form, the CDR3 reads TGTGCCAGCCGGGGACTAGCGGGAGCCACGACCTACGAGCAGTACTTC. This codes for CASRGLAGATTYEQYF.

The chain has TRBV5-6 and TRBJ1-1, with D uncertain. CDR3 length equals 15 residues. Trimming pared 4 bases from V and 1 base from J, leaving 14 bases between. Germline V gene lookup returns CDR1 SGHDT and CDR2 YYEEEE. The CDR3 protein is CASSPREAQNTEAFF. The CDR3 nucleotides read TGTGCCAGCAGCCCGCGTGAGGCTCAGAACACTGAAGCTTTCTTT.

V is TRBV5-5 and J is TRBJ2-7; D perhaps matches TRBD1 (5 bases). Germline values: CDR1 SGHKS, CDR2 YYEKEE (reference sequence). The CDR3 is made up of 15 amino acids. V shed 6 bases and J shed 5 bases, with 21 bases lying between them. The CDR3 region has the DNA TGTGCCAGCAACCAACCCCGGGCTGGGGCCCACGAGCAGTACTTC. It codes for CASNQPRAGAHEQYF.

For this clone: The same CDR3 arises from other DNA sequences in this sample as well. The chain has TRBV2 and TRBJ1-2, with 7 bases aligning to TRBD1. Germline lookup yields CDR1 SNHLY and CDR2 FYNNEI. The CDR3 is 11 amino acids. The trim removed 7 bases at V and 4 bases at J, leaving 0 bases unmatched. CDR3 DNA: TGTGCCAGCACAGGGGGCTATGGCTACACCTTC. Translation: CASTGGYGYTF. Variable domain in full (rest from reference TRBV2 and TRBJ1-2): EPEVTQTPSHQVTQMGQEVILRCVPISNHLYFYWYRQILGQKVEFLVSFYNNEISEKSEIFDDQFSVERPDGSNFTLKIRSTKLEDSAMYFCASTGGYGYTFGSGTRLTVV.